A single sample is the source of the 9 T cell receptor beta chains below, sequenced in a study of blood T cell repertoires in COVID-19. Repertoires were generated with immunoSEQ multiplex PCR, while TCRdb's copy carries only in-frame clones and drops some. Of approximately 240,000 clones in the sample, about 80% were seen once. The sequencing sample was made of peripheral blood. The origin of the receptors is a woman aged 25 to 39 who had recovered from COVID-19.

The sample holds a few counts of this clone. The chain recombines TRBV29-1 with TRBJ2-5, with a possible D match to TRBD1 (6 bases). CDR1 SQVTM and CDR2 ANQGSEA come from the germline V gene. With 2 bases removed from V and 5 bases from J, the gap between germline ends came to 12 bases. The CDR3 consists of 13 residues. The CDR3 spells CSVEIWQGETQYF. In DNA, the CDR3 is TGCAGCGTTGAAATATGGCAGGGGGAGACCCAGTACTTC.

The chain combines TRBV29-1 with TRBJ2-7, with 10 bases lining up with TRBD1. The V gene end was trimmed by 4 bases and the J gene end by 3 bases; junction bases not matched to a gene: 6. There are 14 residues in the CDR3. The germline gives CDR1 SQVTM, CDR2 ANQGSEA. The CDR3 sequence is CSVVTGTGDYEQYF. The DNA for the CDR3 is TGCAGCGTTGTAACCGGGACAGGGGACTACGAGCAGTACTTC.

The chain couples TRBV19 to TRBJ2-2; perhaps TRBD1 as D (6 bases). V was shortened by 5 bases and J by 5 bases, with 12 bases between the two germline ends. The CDR3 runs to 14 residues. CDR1 and CDR2 (germline): LNHDA, SQIVND (reference sequence). CDR3 sequence (DNA): TGTGCCAGTAGTTTGACAGGAGCTACCGGGGAGCTGTTTTTT. Protein product: CASSLTGATGELFF.

A single count supports this clone. This chain joins TRBV5-1 and TRBJ2-5; maybe TRBD2 (5 bases). V dropped 0 bases and J dropped 5 bases, with 14 bases sitting between them. Germline V CDR1 and CDR2: SGHRS, YFSETQ. CDR3 length: 15 residues. This chain's CDR3 is CASSLGEGSHETQYF. CDR3 DNA: TGCGCCAGCAGCTTGGGAGAGGGCTCCCATGAGACCCAGTACTTC.

The chain has TRBV7-6 and TRBJ2-7; tentative D call: TRBD1 (5 bases). This CDR3 region has 17 residues. CDR1 SGHVS and CDR2 FNYEAQ come from the germline V gene. V shed 1 base and J shed 2 bases, with 18 bases lying between them. CDR3 loop: CASSLGTDRTSTYEQYF. For the CDR3, the DNA is TGTGCCAGCAGCTTAGGGACCGACAGAACCTCGACCTACGAGCAGTACTTC.

The chain joins TRBV9 to TRBJ2-1; D ambiguous. CDR1 is SGDLS and CDR2 is YYNGEE in the germline V gene. The V and J ends lost 0 bases and 7 bases respectively, with 5 bases between them. The CDR3 length is 12 residues. The CDR3 DNA sequence: TGTGCCAGCAGCGTAGGCGCGAATGAGCAGTTCTTC. Translating it yields CASSVGANEQFF.

The count of this clone is one. The chain carries TRBV28 and TRBJ1-6; 8 bases fit TRBD1. After removal of 5 bases from V and 10 bases from J, the junction contained 10 bases not matched to a gene. Germline lookup yields CDR1 MDHEN and CDR2 SYDVKM. The CDR3 covers 15 residues. The CDR3 nucleotides are TGTGCCAGCAGTCCCCGGACAGGGTGGGACTCACCCCTCCACTTT. Protein: CASSPRTGWDSPLHF. Looking up the rest from reference TRBV28 and TRBJ1-6 gives the full variable domain: DVKVTQSSRYLVKRTGEKVFLECVQDMDHENMFWYRQDPGLGLRLIYFSYDVKMKEKGDIPEGYSVSREKKERFSLILESASTNQTSMYLCASSPRTGWDSPLHFGNGTRLTVT.

The chain links TRBV4-1 to TRBJ2-1; perhaps TRBD2 as D (5 bases). This CDR3 comprises 15 residues. CDR1 and CDR2 from the germline V gene are MGHRA and YSYEKL. With 0 bases removed from V and 5 bases from J, the gap between germline ends came to 11 bases. As DNA, the CDR3 is TGCGCCAGCAGCCAAGATGGAAGCGGCAACAATGAGCAGTTCTTC. This translates into CASSQDGSGNNEQFF.

This clone was detected a few times. This chain connects TRBV2 to TRBJ1-3; TRBD1 is a possible D gene (6 bases). Between the trimmed V and J ends, which lost 5 bases and 2 bases, there was a span of 16 bases. CDR3 length: 16 amino acids. CDR1 and CDR2 from the germline V gene are SNHLY and FYNNEI. CDR3 sequence (DNA): TGTGCCAGCAGTTATACGACAGGTTCCACTGGAAACACCATATATTTT. It yields the protein CASSYTTGSTGNTIYF.